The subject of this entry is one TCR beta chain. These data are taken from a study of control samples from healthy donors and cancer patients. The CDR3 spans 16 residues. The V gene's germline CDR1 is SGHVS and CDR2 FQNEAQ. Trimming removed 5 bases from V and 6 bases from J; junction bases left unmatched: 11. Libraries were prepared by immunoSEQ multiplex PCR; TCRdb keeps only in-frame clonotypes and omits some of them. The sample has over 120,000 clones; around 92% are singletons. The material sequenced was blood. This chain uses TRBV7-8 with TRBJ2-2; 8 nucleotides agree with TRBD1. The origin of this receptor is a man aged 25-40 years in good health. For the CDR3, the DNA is TGTGCCAGCAGCCGAGAGGGGACAGGATCGTCCGGGGAGCTGTTTTTT. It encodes CASSREGTGSSGELFF.